The next 16 T cell receptor beta chains were all read from a single sample in a study of cytomegalovirus exposure and HLA in healthy donors. The PCR made use of 60 Vbeta and 13 Jbeta primers. This table comes from immunoSEQ multiplex PCR, and its TCRdb copy is limited to in-frame clones, with some not included. The sample holds 150,000 or so clones, less than 85% seen once. Source material: PBMCs. The receptors here all came from a woman aged 45 to 65 in good health and CMV-seropositive.

V usage is TRBV4-2 and J usage is TRBJ1-4, with no clear D. V was shortened by 0 bases and J by 7 bases, with 9 bases between the two germline ends. There are 14 residues in the CDR3. The germline CDR1 and CDR2 sequences are LGHNA and YNFKEQ. The CDR3 DNA reads TGTGCCAGCAGCCAAGAAGACAACAGTGAAAAACTGTTTTTT. This gives the protein CASSQEDNSEKLFF.

The rearrangement uses TRBV5-1 and TRBJ2-1; no definite D call. Per germline, CDR1 SGHRS and CDR2 YFSETQ. Trimming removed 4 bases at V and 4 bases at J, with 9 bases between. The CDR3 loop spans 13 amino acids. CDR3 residues: CASSQDTYNEQFF. DNA of the CDR3: TGCGCCAGCAGCCAAGACACGTACAATGAGCAGTTCTTC.

A note on this clone: Other DNA sequences in this sample translate to the same CDR3. The rearrangement links TRBV27 to TRBJ2-2, with D unclear. The CDR3 length is 13 residues. Germline CDR1 is MNHEY and CDR2 is SMNVEV (reference sequence). V was shortened by 6 bases and J by 0 bases, with 5 bases between the two germline ends. The CDR3 loop reads CASSQSNTGELFF. The CDR3, as DNA: TGTGCCAGCAGCCAGTCGAACACCGGGGAGCTGTTTTTT.

The chain carries TRBV27 and TRBJ1-5; D is unresolved. Deletions cut 0 bases from V and 2 bases from J, with 8 bases between. Germline V gene sequence: CDR1 MNHEY, CDR2 SMNVEV (reference sequence). The CDR3 consists of 15 residues. CDR3 in amino acids: CASSLSVSGNQPQHF. CDR3 nucleotides: TGTGCCAGCAGTTTATCGGTCAGCGGCAATCAGCCCCAGCATTTT.

This sequence joins TRBV21-1 and TRBJ2-2; the table's D gene call, TRBD1, was not cross checked with the DNA. TRBV21-1 is listed as a pseudogene. The CDR3 loop spans 16 amino acids. In nucleotides, the CDR3 is TGTGCCAGCAGCGCAGGTGACAGGGTAAACACCGGGGAGCTGTTTTTT. Translation gives CASSAGDRVNTGELFF.

In this sample, this clone turned up a few times. This chain uses TRBV14 with TRBJ2-1; 8 bases line up with TRBD2. V was pared by 1 base and J by 7 bases, with 6 bases of the junction left unmatched. CDR1 SGHDN and CDR2 FVKESK come from the germline V gene. The CDR3 spans 15 residues. DNA of the CDR3: TGTGCCAGCAGCCAAGCCCCCGGGGGGGGAAATGAGCAGTTCTTC. Translated, it gives CASSQAPGGGNEQFF.

This clone was seen more than once but under ten times. The rearrangement links TRBV29-1 to TRBJ2-1, with TRBD2 matching over 15 bases. The CDR3 is 15 amino acids. With V trimmed by 4 bases and J by 8 bases, 6 bases remained unmatched. The germline gives CDR1 SQVTM, CDR2 ANQGSEA. CDR3 loop: CSVGTSGGAADEQFF. The CDR3 coding sequence is TGCAGCGTTGGGACTAGCGGGGGGGCGGCTGATGAGCAGTTCTTC.

About this clone: This sample includes further DNA sequences coding for the same CDR3. This chain links TRBV27 with TRBJ1-6; D not resolved. The V gene lost 2 bases and the J gene lost 7 bases, with 9 bases spanning the gap. Germline assignment: CDR1 MNHEY and CDR2 SMNVEV (reference sequence). The CDR3 runs 14 residues. The CDR3 DNA follows: TGTGCCAGCAGTTTAGGGCAGTACAATTCACCCCTCCACTTT. It yields the protein CASSLGQYNSPLHF.

This chain's CDR3 is CASKLRDSSYEQYF. In DNA form, the CDR3 reads TGTGCCAGCAAGCTCCGGGACTCCTCCTACGAGCAGTACTTC. The rearrangement joins TRBV27 to TRBJ2-7, with TRBD2 as a possible D gene (6 bases). The CDR3 length is 14 residues. Trimming pared 7 bases from V and 0 bases from J, leaving 13 bases between. The germline V gene encodes CDR1 MNHEY and CDR2 SMNVEV (reference sequence).

V and J are TRBV12-2 and TRBJ2-2; the table's D call, TRBD2, was not checked against the DNA. TRBV12-2 is a listed pseudogene. This CDR3 spans 17 amino acids. The CDR3 loop reads CASRLAVRTTNTGELFF. In DNA, the CDR3 is TGTGCAAGTCGCTTAGCGGTTCGGACTACGAACACCGGGGAGCTGTTTTTT.

In its sample, this clone was seen once. V is TRBV12-2 and J is TRBJ2-1; whether TRBD2, the table's D call, matches the DNA was not checked. TRBV12-2 constitutes a pseudogene. This CDR3 contains 14 residues. CDR3 amino acids: CASRLGGRDDEQFF. Written as DNA, the CDR3 is TGTGCAAGTCGCCTGGGGGGGCGGGACGATGAGCAGTTCTTC.

The V call is TRBV5-4, the J call TRBJ2-7; weak D call: TRBD1 (6 bases). The CDR3 has 13 amino acids. Trimming took off 5 bases at V and 3 bases at J, with 12 bases between the two ends. Germline CDR1 SGHNT, CDR2 YYREEE (reference sequence). The CDR3 region has the DNA TGTGCCAGCAGATTCGGACAGAGCTACGAGCAGTACTTC. Translated, it gives CASRFGQSYEQYF.

The chain recombines TRBV7-9 with TRBJ1-6; a possible D gene is TRBD1 (5 bases). V was trimmed by 6 bases and J by 0 bases, leaving 15 bases between them. The CDR3 totals 17 residues. Germline lookup yields CDR1 SEHNR and CDR2 FQNEAQ (reference sequence). In nucleotides, the CDR3 is TGTGCCAGCAGAGAGGTTGGGGGGAGCTCCTATAATTCACCCCTCCACTTT. Residues: CASREVGGSSYNSPLHF.

This clone was observed once. The V call is TRBV7-2, the J call TRBJ2-7, with TRBD2 matching 13 bases. This CDR3 spans 16 amino acids. CDR1 is SGHTA, CDR2 FQGNSA, per germline. J was trimmed by 7 bases and V by 0 bases; bases with no gene match: 6. The CDR3 protein is CASSLAPTSGGREQYF. Written as DNA, the CDR3 is TGTGCCAGCAGCTTAGCTCCGACTAGCGGGGGGAGGGAGCAGTACTTC.

The chain carries TRBV6-1 and TRBJ2-7; D may be TRBD1 (5 bases). The CDR3 spans 13 residues. Germline CDR1 reads MNHNS; CDR2 reads SASEGT. V lost 5 bases and J 3 bases, leaving 11 bases between the germline ends. The CDR3 spells CASSRTTDYEQYF. CDR3 nucleotides: TGTGCCAGCAGTCGAACGACAGACTACGAGCAGTACTTC.

CDR3 residues: CASSSGTALYNEQFF. In DNA form, the CDR3 reads TGTGCCAGCAGCTCCGGGACAGCCTTGTACAATGAGCAGTTCTTC. The chain recombines TRBV2 with TRBJ2-1, with 7 bases aligning to TRBD1. The CDR3 contains 15 residues. V lost 6 bases, J lost 4 bases, and 9 bases stayed unmatched. Germline V gene lookup returns CDR1 SNHLY and CDR2 FYNNEI.